The entry below describes one TCR beta chain. Antigen: not known. No DNA is shown, since the ends of the CDR3 on it are uncertain; the CDR3 is the one TCRdb lists. The sample comes from a study of T cell repertoires in cytomegalovirus infection. Study-wide context: Through public TCR beta signatures, both CMV infection and matching HLA type were indicated.

TCRdb fed the reads into MiXCR, producing one record per CDR3 protein. This sample has roughly 990,000 distinct CDR3 sequences, with 30% to 40% found just once. The source of this sequence is a human donor in good health (CMV status not recorded). Some clones in this sample may be carry-over from other donors' samples. The sample here was cultured CD8+ T cells from PBMCs, taken from culture after CMV antigen stimulation.

The CDR3 here is CASSLVGSGANVPTF. The chain links TRBV7-2 to TRBJ2-6. Counting both end residues, the CDR3 totals 15 amino acids. Germline CDR1 and CDR2: SGHTA and FQGNSA.